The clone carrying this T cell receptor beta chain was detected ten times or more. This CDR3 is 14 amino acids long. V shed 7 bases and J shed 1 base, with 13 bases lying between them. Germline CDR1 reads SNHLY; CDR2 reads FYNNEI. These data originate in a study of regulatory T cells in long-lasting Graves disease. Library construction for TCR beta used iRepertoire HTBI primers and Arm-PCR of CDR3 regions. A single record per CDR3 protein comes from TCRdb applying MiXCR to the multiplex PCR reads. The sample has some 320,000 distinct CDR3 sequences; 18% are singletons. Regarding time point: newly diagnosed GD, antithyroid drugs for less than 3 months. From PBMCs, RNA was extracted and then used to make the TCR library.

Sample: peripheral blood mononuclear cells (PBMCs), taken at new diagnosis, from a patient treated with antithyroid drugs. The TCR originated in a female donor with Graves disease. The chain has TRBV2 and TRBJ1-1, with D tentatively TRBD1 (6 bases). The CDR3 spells CASKSRGANTEAFF. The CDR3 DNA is TGTGCCAGCAAATCACGGGGGGCGAACACTGAAGCTTTCTTT.